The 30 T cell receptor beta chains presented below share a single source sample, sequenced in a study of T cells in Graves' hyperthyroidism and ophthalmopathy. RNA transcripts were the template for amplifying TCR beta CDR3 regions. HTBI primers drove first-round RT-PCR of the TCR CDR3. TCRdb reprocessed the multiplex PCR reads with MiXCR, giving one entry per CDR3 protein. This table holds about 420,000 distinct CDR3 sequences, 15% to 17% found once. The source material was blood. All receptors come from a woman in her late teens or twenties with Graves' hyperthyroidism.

The CDR3: CASSFHMRNYGYTF. CDR3 bases: TGTGCCAGCAGCTTCCATATGAGAAACTATGGCTACACCTTC. V and J are TRBV27 and TRBJ1-2; D is unresolved. The CDR3 loop spans 14 amino acids. V was shortened by 6 bases and J by 2 bases, with 13 bases between the two germline ends. Germline loops: CDR1 MNHEY, CDR2 SMNVEV (reference sequence).

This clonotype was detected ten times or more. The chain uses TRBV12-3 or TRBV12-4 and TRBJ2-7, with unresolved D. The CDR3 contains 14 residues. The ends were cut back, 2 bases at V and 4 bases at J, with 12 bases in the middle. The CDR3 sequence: CASSLTRVDYEQYF. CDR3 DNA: TGTGCCAGCAGTTTAACGAGAGTAGATTACGAGCAGTACTTC.

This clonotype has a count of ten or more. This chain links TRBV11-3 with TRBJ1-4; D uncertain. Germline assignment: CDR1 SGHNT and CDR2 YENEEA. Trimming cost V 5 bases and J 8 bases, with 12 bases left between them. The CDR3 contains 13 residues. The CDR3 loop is CASSPGIHEKLFF. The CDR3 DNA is TGTGCCAGCAGCCCTGGGATACACGAAAAACTGTTTTTT.

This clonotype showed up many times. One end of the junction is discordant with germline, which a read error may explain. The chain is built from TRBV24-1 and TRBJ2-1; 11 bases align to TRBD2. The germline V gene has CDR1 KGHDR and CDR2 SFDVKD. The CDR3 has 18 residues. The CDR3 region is CTTSDLKTSGMGRNEQFF. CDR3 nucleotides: TGTACCACCAGTGATTTGAAGACTAGCGGGATGGGTAGGAATGAGCAGTTCTTC.

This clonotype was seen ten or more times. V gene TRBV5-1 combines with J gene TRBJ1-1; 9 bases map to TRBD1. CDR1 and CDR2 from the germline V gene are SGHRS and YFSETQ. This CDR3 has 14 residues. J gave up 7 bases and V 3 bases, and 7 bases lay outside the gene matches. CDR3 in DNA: TGCGCCAGCAGCTATCTCTCGGGACAGGGTGAAGCTTTCTTT. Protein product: CASSYLSGQGEAFF.

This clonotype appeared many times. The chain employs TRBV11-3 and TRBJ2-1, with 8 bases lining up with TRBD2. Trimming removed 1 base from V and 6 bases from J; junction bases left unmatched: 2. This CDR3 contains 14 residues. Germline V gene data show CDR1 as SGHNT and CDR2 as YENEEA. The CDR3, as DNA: TGTGCCAGCAGCTTAGGGACTAGCATCAATGAGCAGTTCTTC. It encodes CASSLGTSINEQFF. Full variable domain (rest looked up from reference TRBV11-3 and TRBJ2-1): EAGVVQSPRYKIIEKKQPVAFWCNPISGHNTLYWYLQNLGQGPELLIRYENEEAVDDSQLPKDRFSAERLKGVDSTLKIQPAELGDSAVYLCASSLGTSINEQFFGPGTRLTVL.

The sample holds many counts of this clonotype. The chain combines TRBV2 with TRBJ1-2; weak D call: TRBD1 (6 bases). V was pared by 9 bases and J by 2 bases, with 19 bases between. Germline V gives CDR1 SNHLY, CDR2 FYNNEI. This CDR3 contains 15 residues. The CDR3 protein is CASWLGQGSNYGYTF. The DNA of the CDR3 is TGTGCCAGTTGGTTGGGACAAGGGTCCAACTATGGCTACACCTTC. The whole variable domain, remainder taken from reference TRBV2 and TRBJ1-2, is EPEVTQTPSHQVTQMGQEVILRCVPISNHLYFYWYRQILGQKVEFLVSFYNNEISEKSEIFDDQFSVERPDGSNFTLKIRSTKLEDSAMYFCASWLGQGSNYGYTFGSGTRLTVV.

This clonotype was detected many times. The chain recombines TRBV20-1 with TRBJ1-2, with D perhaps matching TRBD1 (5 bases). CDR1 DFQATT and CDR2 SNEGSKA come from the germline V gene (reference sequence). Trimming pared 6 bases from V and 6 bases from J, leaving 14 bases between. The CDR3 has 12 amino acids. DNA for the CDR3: TGCAGTGCCCTCAGGGTTAGGGATGGCTACACCTTC. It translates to CSALRVRDGYTF.

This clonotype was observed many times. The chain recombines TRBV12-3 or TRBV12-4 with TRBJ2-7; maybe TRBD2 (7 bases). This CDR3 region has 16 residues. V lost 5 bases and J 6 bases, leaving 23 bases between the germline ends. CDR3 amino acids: CASSRGGDGKMGEQYF. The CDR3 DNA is TGTGCCAGCAGTAGGGGGGGGGACGGGAAAATGGGCGAGCAGTACTTC.

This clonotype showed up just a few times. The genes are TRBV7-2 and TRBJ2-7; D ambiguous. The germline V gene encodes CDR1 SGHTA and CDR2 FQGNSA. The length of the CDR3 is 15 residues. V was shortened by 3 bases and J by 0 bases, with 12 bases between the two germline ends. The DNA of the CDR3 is TGTGCCAGCAGCTTCAGAAGACGGAACTCCTACGAGCAGTACTTC. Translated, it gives CASSFRRRNSYEQYF. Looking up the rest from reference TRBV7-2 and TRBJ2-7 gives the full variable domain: GAGVSQSPSNKVTEKGKDVELRCDPISGHTALYWYRQSLGQGLEFLIYFQGNSAPDKSGLPSDRFSAERTGGSVSTLTIQRTQQEDSAVYLCASSFRRRNSYEQYFGPGTRLTVT.

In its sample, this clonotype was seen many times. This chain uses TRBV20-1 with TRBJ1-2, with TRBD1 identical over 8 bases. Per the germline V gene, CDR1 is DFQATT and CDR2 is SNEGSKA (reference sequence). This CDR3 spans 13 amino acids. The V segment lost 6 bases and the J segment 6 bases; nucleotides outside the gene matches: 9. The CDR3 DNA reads TGCAGTGCCACGACAGGGGATTCCAATGGCTACACCTTC. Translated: CSATTGDSNGYTF.

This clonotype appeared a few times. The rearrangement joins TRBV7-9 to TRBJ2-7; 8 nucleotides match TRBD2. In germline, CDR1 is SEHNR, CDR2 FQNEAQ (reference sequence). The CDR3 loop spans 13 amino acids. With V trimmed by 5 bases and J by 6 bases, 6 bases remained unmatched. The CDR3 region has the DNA TGTGCCAGCAGCCCTTCGACTAGCGCCGAGCAGTACTTC. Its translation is CASSPSTSAEQYF.

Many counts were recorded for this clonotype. The CDR3 region is CASSHEVQNSPLHF. CDR3 sequence (DNA): TGTGCCAGCAGCCATGAGGTTCAGAATTCACCCCTCCACTTT. V and J are TRBV12-3 or TRBV12-4 and TRBJ1-6, with unresolved D. This CDR3 spans 14 amino acids. Trimming took 6 bases from V and 7 from J, leaving 13 bases between them.

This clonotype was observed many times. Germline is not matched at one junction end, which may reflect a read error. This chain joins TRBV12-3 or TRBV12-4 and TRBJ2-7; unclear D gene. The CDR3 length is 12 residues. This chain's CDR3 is CASSLEGYEQYF. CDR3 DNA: TGTGCCAGCAGCTTAGAAGGCTACGAGCAGTACTTC.

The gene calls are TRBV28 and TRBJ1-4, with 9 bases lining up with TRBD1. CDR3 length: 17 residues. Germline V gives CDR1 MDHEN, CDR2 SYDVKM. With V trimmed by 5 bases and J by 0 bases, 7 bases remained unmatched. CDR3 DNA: TGTGCCAGCAGTCCCCGGGACAGGGCGGCAACTAATGAAAAACTGTTTTTT. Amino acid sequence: CASSPRDRAATNEKLFF.

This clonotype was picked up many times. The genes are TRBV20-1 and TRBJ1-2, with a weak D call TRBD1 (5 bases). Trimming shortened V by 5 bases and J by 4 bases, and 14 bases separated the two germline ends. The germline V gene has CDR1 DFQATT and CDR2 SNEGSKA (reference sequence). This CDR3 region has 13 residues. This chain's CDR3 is CSAPGPNSYGYTF. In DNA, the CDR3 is TGCAGTGCTCCGGGACCGAACAGCTATGGCTACACCTTC.

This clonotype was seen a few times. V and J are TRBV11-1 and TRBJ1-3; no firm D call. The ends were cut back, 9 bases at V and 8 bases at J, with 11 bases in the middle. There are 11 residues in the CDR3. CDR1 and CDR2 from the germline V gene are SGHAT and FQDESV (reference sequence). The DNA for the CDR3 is TGTGCCAGTGCGGTTCGGGACACCATATATTTT. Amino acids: CASAVRDTIYF.

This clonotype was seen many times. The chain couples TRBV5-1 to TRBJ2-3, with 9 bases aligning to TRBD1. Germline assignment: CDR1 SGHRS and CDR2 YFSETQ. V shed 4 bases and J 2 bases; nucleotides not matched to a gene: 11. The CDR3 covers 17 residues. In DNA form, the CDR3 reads TGCGCCAGCAGCATATTCTACAGGGGGCCCTACACAGATACGCAGTATTTT. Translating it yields CASSIFYRGPYTDTQYF.

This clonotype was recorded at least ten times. The CDR3 region is CASSSSSGGNSYEQYF. CDR3 DNA sequence: TGCGCCAGCAGCTCCTCTAGCGGGGGGAACTCCTACGAGCAGTACTTC. This sequence joins TRBV5-1 and TRBJ2-7, with 11 bases aligning to TRBD2. The germline gives CDR1 SGHRS, CDR2 YFSETQ. Unmatched junction bases numbered 5, after V lost 3 bases and J lost 0 bases. The CDR3 loop spans 16 amino acids.

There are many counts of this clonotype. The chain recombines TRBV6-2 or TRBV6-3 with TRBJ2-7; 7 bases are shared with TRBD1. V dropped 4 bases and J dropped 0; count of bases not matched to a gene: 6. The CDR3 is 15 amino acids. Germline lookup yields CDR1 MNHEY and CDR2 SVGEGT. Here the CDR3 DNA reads TGTGCCAGCAGTTTCCGGGACAGTAGCTCCTACGAGCAGTACTTC. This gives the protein CASSFRDSSSYEQYF.

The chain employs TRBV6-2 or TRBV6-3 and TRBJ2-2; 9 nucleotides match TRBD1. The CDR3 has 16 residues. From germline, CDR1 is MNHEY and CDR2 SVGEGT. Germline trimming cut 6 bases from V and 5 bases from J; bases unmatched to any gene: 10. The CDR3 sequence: CASSSPGTGRTGELFF. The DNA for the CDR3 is TGTGCCAGCAGCAGTCCCGGGACAGGGAGAACCGGGGAGCTGTTTTTT.

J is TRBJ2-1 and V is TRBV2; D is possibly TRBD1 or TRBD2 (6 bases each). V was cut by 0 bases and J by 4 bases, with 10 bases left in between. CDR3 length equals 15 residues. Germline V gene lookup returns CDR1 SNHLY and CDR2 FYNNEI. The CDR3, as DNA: TGTGCCAGCAGTGAAGCCCCGGGGGCATACAATGAGCAGTTCTTC. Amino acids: CASSEAPGAYNEQFF.

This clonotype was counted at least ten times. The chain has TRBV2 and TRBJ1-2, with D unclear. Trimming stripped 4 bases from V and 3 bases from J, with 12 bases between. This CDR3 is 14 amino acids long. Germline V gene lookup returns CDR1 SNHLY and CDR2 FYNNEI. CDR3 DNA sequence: TGTGCCAGCAGTGTCCGGAGAAGGGACTATGGCTACACCTTC. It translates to CASSVRRRDYGYTF.

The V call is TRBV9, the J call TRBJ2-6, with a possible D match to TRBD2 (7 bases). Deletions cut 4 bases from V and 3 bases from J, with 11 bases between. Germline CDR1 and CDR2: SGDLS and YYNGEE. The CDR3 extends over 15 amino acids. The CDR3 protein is CASSLGGGGANVLTF. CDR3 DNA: TGTGCCAGCAGCCTGGGAGGGGGTGGGGCCAACGTCCTGACTTTC.

The CDR3, as DNA: TGCGCCAGCAGTCGGGGACTAGCGGGAGGTGGATACAATGAGCAGTTCTTC. Translating it yields CASSRGLAGGGYNEQFF. The chain is built from TRBV4-1 and TRBJ2-1; 15 bases line up with TRBD2. V lost 6 bases, J lost 4 bases, and 7 bases stayed unmatched. CDR1 is MGHRA, CDR2 YSYEKL, per germline. CDR3 length: 17 amino acids.

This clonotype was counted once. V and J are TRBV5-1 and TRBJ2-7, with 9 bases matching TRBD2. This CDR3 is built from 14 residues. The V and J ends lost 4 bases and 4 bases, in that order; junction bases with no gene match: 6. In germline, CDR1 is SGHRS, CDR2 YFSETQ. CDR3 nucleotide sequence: TGCGCCAGCAGCGGTAGCGGGAGCTCGTACGAGCAGTACTTC. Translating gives CASSGSGSSYEQYF.

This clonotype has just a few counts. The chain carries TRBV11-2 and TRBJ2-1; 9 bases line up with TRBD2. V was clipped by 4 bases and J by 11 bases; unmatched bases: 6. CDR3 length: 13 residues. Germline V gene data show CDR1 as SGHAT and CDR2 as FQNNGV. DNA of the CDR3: TGTGCCAGCAGCTGGGGACTAGCAAATAAGCAGTTCTTC. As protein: CASSWGLANKQFF.

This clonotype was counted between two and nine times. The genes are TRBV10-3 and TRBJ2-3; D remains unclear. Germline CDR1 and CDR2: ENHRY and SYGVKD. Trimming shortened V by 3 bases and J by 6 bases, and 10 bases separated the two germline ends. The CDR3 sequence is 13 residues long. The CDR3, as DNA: TGTGCCATCAGTGATTCAAAGGTGGATACGCAGTATTTT. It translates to CAISDSKVDTQYF.

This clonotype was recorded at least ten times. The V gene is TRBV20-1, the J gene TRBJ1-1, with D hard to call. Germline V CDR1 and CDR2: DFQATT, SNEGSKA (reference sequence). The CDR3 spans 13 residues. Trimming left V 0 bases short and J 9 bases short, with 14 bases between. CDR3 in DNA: TGCAGTGCTAGAGATTGGAGGGAAGGCCAAGCTTTCTTT. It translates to CSARDWREGQAFF.

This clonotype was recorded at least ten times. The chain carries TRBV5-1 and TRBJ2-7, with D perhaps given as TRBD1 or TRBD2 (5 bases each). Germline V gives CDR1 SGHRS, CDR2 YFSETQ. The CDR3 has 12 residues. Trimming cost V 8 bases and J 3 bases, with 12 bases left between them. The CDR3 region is CASRDVNYEQYF. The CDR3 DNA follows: TGCGCCAGTCGGGACGTAAACTACGAGCAGTACTTC.